Each of the 2 T cell receptor beta chains below was sequenced from the same sample in a study of human T cells and chemical hapten exposure. TCRdb re-called the RACE reads through MiXCR, storing one row per CDR3 protein. This sample carries about 120,000 distinct CDR3 sequences, roughly 15% of them seen once, and the ten largest clones take 0.92%. Time point specified: patch test 1, 2 weeks after DPC sensitization. As to treatment: therapeutic diphenylcyclopropenone sensitization with weekly scalp DPC. Sample: whole blood, taken in connection with sensitization to the hapten diphenylcyclopropenone (DPC). The receptors come from a man younger than 35 with alopecia areata. Some clones in this sample may be carry-over from other donors' samples.

The chain's CDR3 is CASSQDPDSGGIDNEQFF. CDR3 sequence (DNA): TGTGCCAGCAGCCAAGATCCCGACTCAGGGGGAATAGACAATGAGCAGTTCTTC. This chain links TRBV4-2 with TRBJ2-1, with 7 bases matching TRBD1. Per the germline V gene, CDR1 is LGHNA and CDR2 is YNFKEQ. The ends lost 0 bases at V and 5 bases at J; junction bases unmatched: 13. The CDR3 totals 18 residues.

The J gene is TRBJ1-5, the V gene TRBV6-5; D is possibly TRBD1 (5 bases). V lost 6 bases to trimming and J lost 6 bases, with 12 bases between them. The CDR3 length is 13 residues. Germline V gene sequence: CDR1 MNHEY, CDR2 SVGAGI. The CDR3 DNA sequence: TGTGCCAGCAGAACGGGGCTGGGTCAGCCCCAGCATTTT. Its protein is CASRTGLGQPQHF.